This is a list of T cell receptor beta chains from one sample in a study of Ad26.COV2.S vaccination and SARS-CoV-2 variants. Libraries were prepared by immunoSEQ multiplex PCR; TCRdb keeps only in-frame clonotypes and omits some of them. The sample carries approximately 450,000 clones, over 75% recorded once. This material consisted of peripheral blood, taken in a trial of Ad26.COV2.S vaccine versus placebo. The receptor source for this set is a person aged 18 to 65 who received the Ad26.COV2.S COVID-19 vaccine or a placebo. CDR3s include the opening cysteine and the closing phenylalanine or tryptophan. A D gene is named only where the DNA matches it firmly. Clone sizes are given selectively: once, few, many, or a class where the clone is expanded.

V gene	clone size	D gene	J gene	CDR3 DNA	CDR3 protein
TRBV4-3	-	-	TRBJ2-1	TGCGCCAGCAGCCAAGAGGTCTTTGGCCGCTACAATGAGCAGTTCTTC	CASSQEVFGRYNEQFF
TRBV30	-	TRBD2	TRBJ2-5	TGTGCCTGGATAGTAAAAGGAGAAGGCCTAGCGGCCCCGGGGGAGACCCAGTACTTC	CAWIVKGEGLAAPGETQYF
TRBV27	-	-	TRBJ2-7	TGTGCCAGCAGTTTTGTGGGTCCGACGAACGAGCAGTACTTC	CASSFVGPTNEQYF
TRBV7-9	-	TRBD1	TRBJ2-6	TGTGCCAGCAGCTTATCTACAGGGGCTGGGGCCAACGTCCTGACTTTC	CASSLSTGAGANVLTF
TRBV27	-	-	TRBJ2-5	TGTGCCAGCAGTTTCAGAGCGGGTGAGACCCAGTACTTC	CASSFRAGETQYF
TRBV19	-	-	TRBJ1-5	TGTGCCAGTAGGAGCAGGGATGGCAATCAGCCCCAGCATTTT	CASRSRDGNQPQHF
TRBV4-3	-	-	TRBJ1-5	TGCGCCAGCAGCCAAGACAGGGATAGCAATCAGCCCCAGCATTTT	CASSQDRDSNQPQHF
TRBV10-1	few	-	TRBJ1-2	TGCGCCAGCTCACATGGTAGGGGGTATGGCTACACCTTC	CASSHGRGYGYTF
TRBV7-8	-	-	TRBJ2-5	TGTGCCACCTCCCAGGGCAGGTCTTCAGAGACCCAGTACTTC	CATSQGRSSETQYF
TRBV5-1	-	TRBD2	TRBJ2-1	TGCGCCAGCAGTCCGAGGGGGAGCGGGAGGGCTGGATCCTACAATGAGCAGTTCTTC	CASSPRGSGRAGSYNEQFF
TRBV5-4	-	TRBD1	TRBJ2-3	TGTGCCAGCAGCCTCCCGACCGGGACAGGGGTCACAGATACGCAGTATTTT	CASSLPTGTGVTDTQYF
TRBV9	-	TRBD1	TRBJ1-5	TGTGCCAGCAGCGTAGAGGGGACAGAAGGTCAGCCCCAGCATTTT	CASSVEGTEGQPQHF
TRBV19	-	TRBD2	TRBJ2-7	TGTGCCAGTACGGGAGGGGGGGAGCAGTACTTC	CASTGGGEQYF
TRBV11-2	-	-	TRBJ2-7	TGTGCCAGCAGCTTAGTATTCGGCTACGAGCAGTACTTC	CASSLVFGYEQYF
TRBV10-3	once	-	TRBJ2-5	TGTGCCATCAGTGATAAGGGACACCTCCGGGAGACCCAGTACTTC	CAISDKGHLRETQYF
TRBV18	-	-	TRBJ2-3	TGTGCCAGCTCACCACTAGGGAACACAGATACGCAGTATTTT	CASSPLGNTDTQYF
TRBV9	-	-	TRBJ1-4	TGTGCCAGCAGCGACATGAAGGCGGCTAATGAAAAACTGTTTTTT	CASSDMKAANEKLFF
TRBV4-3	-	TRBD2	TRBJ2-2	TGCGCCAGCAGCCAAGATCTACTAGCGGGAGGCACCGGGGAGCTGTTTTTT	CASSQDLLAGGTGELFF
TRBV7-2	-	-	TRBJ2-1	TGTGCCAGCAGCTTTTCGTCAGGGAGTTACAATGAGCAGTTCTTC	CASSFSSGSYNEQFF
TRBV7-3	-	TRBD2	TRBJ2-1	TGTGCCAGCAGCTTAACGGGTCGGACTAGCGGGAGTGAGCAGTTCTTC	CASSLTGRTSGSEQFF
TRBV6-1	-	-	TRBJ1-6	TGTGCCAGCAGTGTACCCCAGGGTCTTCATAATTCACCCCTCCACTTT	CASSVPQGLHNSPLHF
TRBV24-1	-	-	TRBJ2-2	TGTGCCACCAGTGATCAGGACAGCCATAATCCCGGGGAGCTGTTTTTT	CATSDQDSHNPGELFF
TRBV6-6	few	TRBD1	TRBJ1-5	TGTGCCAGCAGTTCTCCGGACAGGTCAAGCAATCAGCCCCAGCATTTT	CASSSPDRSSNQPQHF
TRBV18	-	TRBD1	TRBJ1-2	TGTGCCAGCTCACCGGTCGACAGGGAGGGCTACACCTTC	CASSPVDREGYTF
TRBV11-3	few	-	TRBJ1-5	TGTGCCAGCAGCGAGATTTATCAGCCCCAGCATTTT	CASSEIYQPQHF
TRBV24-1	-	-	TRBJ2-2	TGTGCCACCAGTGATTTGCAATCCGGGACCGGGGAGCTGTTTTTT	CATSDLQSGTGELFF
TRBV30	-	-	TRBJ2-5	TGTGCCTGGAGTTTTAGCGGAGGCGCGGCCCAGTACTTC	CAWSFSGGAAQYF
TRBV10-3	-	-	TRBJ2-7	TGTGCCATCAGTACGGGGACTTCGGGCAACTACGAGCAGTACTTC	CAISTGTSGNYEQYF
TRBV4-1	-	-	TRBJ2-7	TGCGCCAGCAGCCAGGCAACAGCTGGGGGCTCCTACGAGCAGTACTTC	CASSQATAGGSYEQYF
TRBV15	-	-	TRBJ2-2	TGTGCCACCAGCAGAGTTTTCCTGTCGGCGGGAAACACCGGGGAGCTGTTTTTT	CATSRVFLSAGNTGELFF
TRBV7-2	-	TRBD2	TRBJ2-5	TGTGCCAGCAGGGTGACTGGGGAGGGGGAGACCCAGTACTTC	CASRVTGEGETQYF
TRBV25-1	-	TRBD1	TRBJ1-4	TGTGCCAGCCGATCAAGGGGTCCAGGGGGAAACGAAAAACTGTTTTTT	CASRSRGPGGNEKLFF
TRBV7-8	-	TRBD1	TRBJ2-3	TGTGCCAGCAGCTTAACAAACGCAGGGGGCGGCTCAGATACGCAGTATTTT	CASSLTNAGGGSDTQYF